This T cell receptor (beta chain) comes out of a study of cytomegalovirus exposure and HLA in healthy donors. 60 Vbeta and 13 Jbeta primers were used in PCR. Profiling relied on immunoSEQ multiplex PCR, and the TCRdb table lists in-frame clones only, not all of them. Among about 110,000 clones, around 77% were seen once, and the ten largest hold roughly 2.1%. In this sample, this clone turned up once. The CDR3 contains 14 residues. V lost 3 bases to trimming and J lost 2 bases; unmatched junction nucleotides: 4. Germline CDR1 and CDR2: ENHRY and SYGVKD. This TCR was sampled from a man aged 18 to 30 in good health and CMV-seronegative. The genes are TRBV10-3 and TRBJ2-7; 7 bases are shared with TRBD1. What was sequenced was PBMCs. The CDR3 spells CAISDPGQTYEQYF. The CDR3 DNA is TGTGCCATCAGTGACCCGGGACAGACCTACGAGCAGTACTTC.